These 5 T cell receptor beta chains originate from one sample sequenced in a study of cytomegalovirus exposure and HLA in healthy donors. The primer mix had 60 Vbeta and 13 Jbeta primers. The table came from immunoSEQ multiplex PCR; TCRdb's copy has only in-frame clones and leaves some out. Of around 210,000 clones in the sample, 75% to 85% were seen once. Sequencing was performed on PBMCs. The source of these receptors is a woman in her thirties or forties in good health and CMV-seronegative.

The V and J genes are TRBV30 and TRBJ1-4, with D perhaps matching TRBD1 (5 bases). The germline V gene encodes CDR1 GTSNPN and CDR2 SVGIG (reference sequence). This CDR3 has 12 amino acids. V lost 7 bases and J 3 bases, leaving 9 bases between the germline ends. The chain's CDR3 is CAYRHPNEKLFF. The CDR3 DNA sequence: TGTGCCTACAGGCACCCTAATGAAAAACTGTTTTTT.

The chain is built from TRBV30 and TRBJ1-1; D might be TRBD1 (5 bases). V was trimmed by 3 bases and J by 4 bases, leaving 6 bases between them. Looked up from germline, CDR1 is GTSNPN and CDR2 is SVGIG (reference sequence). The CDR3 spans 11 residues. CDR3 nucleotides: TGTGCCTGGAGAACAGGCACTGAAGCTTTCTTT. It specifies CAWRTGTEAFF. The full variable domain, rest sourced from reference TRBV30 and TRBJ1-1, is SQTIHQWPATLVQPVGSPLSLECTVEGTSNPNLYWYRQAAGRGLQLLFYSVGIGQISSEVPQNLSASRPQDRQFILSSKKLLLSDSGFYLCAWRTGTEAFFGQGTRLTVV.

The chain is built from TRBV7-3 and TRBJ2-2, with 7 positions matching TRBD1. Germline V gene data show CDR1 as SGHTA and CDR2 as FQGTGA. The CDR3 runs to 13 residues. V trimming: 5 bases; J trimming: 7 bases; junction bases outside the gene matches: 4. CDR3 DNA: TGTGCCAGCAGCGTACAGGGGAACGGGGAGCTGTTTTTT. It is translated as CASSVQGNGELFF. The whole variable domain, remainder taken from reference TRBV7-3 and TRBJ2-2, is GAGVSQTPSNKVTEKGKYVELRCDPISGHTALYWYRQSLGQGPEFLIYFQGTGAADDSGLPNDRFFAVRPEGSVSTLKIQRTERGDSAVYLCASSVQGNGELFFGEGSRLTVL.

The gene calls are TRBV10-1 and TRBJ2-5, with TRBD2 matching 7 bases. CDR1 is WNHNN and CDR2 is SYGVQD in the germline V gene (reference sequence). The CDR3 has 17 residues. The V gene end was trimmed by 0 bases and the J gene end by 1 base; junction bases not matched to a gene: 8. The CDR3 sequence is CASSESRGGSPQETQYF. In DNA form, the CDR3 reads TGCGCCAGCAGTGAGTCTCGAGGCGGGAGCCCCCAAGAGACCCAGTACTTC.

This chain connects TRBV19 to TRBJ1-3, with D uncertain. The ends were cut back, 7 bases at V and 0 bases at J, with 10 bases in the middle. The CDR3 sequence is 14 residues long. Germline V lookup: CDR1 LNHDA, CDR2 SQIVND (reference sequence). CDR3 in amino acids: CASTRLTSGNTIYF. In DNA form, the CDR3 reads TGTGCCAGTACGCGCCTAACCTCTGGAAACACCATATATTTT.